This T cell receptor (beta chain) was captured in a study of T cell repertoires in cytomegalovirus infection. This clonotype was detected a few times. Its matching antigen is unknown. From the reads, TCRdb called clonotypes with MiXCR, one entry per CDR3 protein. The sample shows hundreds of thousands of distinct CDR3 sequences, 33% of them seen only once. Overall study results and limits: Cumulated frequencies of public TCR beta families served to identify carriers of CMV plus the relevant HLA. There were HLA-C-restricted CMV-specific TCR beta clonotypes dominating the ex vivo response.

Germline assignment: CDR1 MDHEN and CDR2 SYDVKM. CDR3 length: 15 residues. The V gene lost 5 bases and the J gene lost 2 bases, with 15 bases spanning the gap. The chain carries TRBV28 and TRBJ2-5, with D tentatively TRBD1 or TRBD2 (5 bases each). This receptor was identified in a human donor in good health (CMV status not recorded). Some clones in this sample may be carry-over from other donors' samples. The sequencing used cultured PBMCs, collected from culture after CMV antigen stimulation. The DNA for the CDR3 is TGTGCCAGCAGTGGGTGGGACGCATCTCAAGAGACCCAGTACTTC. Its translation: CASSGWDASQETQYF.